This T cell receptor beta chain was sequenced in a study of blood T cell repertoires in COVID-19. In the authors' workflow: Scientists estimated how many nucleated cells there were by amplifying reference gene primers. Some clones are missing from TCRdb's copy, which holds only in-frame ones; the method was immunoSEQ multiplex PCR. Clone size and V and J calls were adopted from that table, with D and trimming inferred from the DNA. The sample contains some 210,000 clones, 90% to 95% of which appear only once. The sequenced sample consisted of peripheral blood. This receptor was taken from a man younger than 45 with acute or convalescent COVID-19.

The CDR3 nucleotides read TGTGCCATCAGTGAGTCGCAGATTGTTCGGGGGACCTATCAGCCCCAGCATTTT. Protein: CAISESQIVRGTYQPQHF. V usage is TRBV10-3 and J usage is TRBJ1-5; possible D gene TRBD1, 5 bases. The CDR3 runs to 18 residues. V was pared by 0 bases and J by 5 bases, with 20 bases between. Germline CDR1 and CDR2: ENHRY and SYGVKD.